This section outlines one T cell receptor beta chain sequence together with its context. Only in-frame clones appear in the TCRdb table, and some are missing; sequencing was by immunoSEQ multiplex PCR. The sample includes tens of thousands of clones, about nine tenths of them seen just once. CDR3 size: 15 residues. Germline V gives CDR1 SGHTA, CDR2 FQGNSA. The V and J ends lost 3 bases and 9 bases, in that order; junction bases with no gene match: 6. The sample is drawn from a study of T cell changes during pregnancy in multiple sclerosis. The receptor was isolated from a female donor in good health, enrolled as a control in a pregnancy study. J is TRBJ2-1 and V is TRBV7-2, with 12 bases lining up with TRBD2. Sequenced material: CD4+ T cells from peripheral blood mononuclear cells, taken after pregnancy. The CDR3 protein is CASSFPTSGSGEQFF. The CDR3 DNA follows: TGTGCCAGCAGCTTTCCGACTAGCGGGAGTGGTGAGCAGTTCTTC.